What follows are 32 T cell receptor beta chains derived from one specimen sequenced in a study of CD8+ T cells in alopecia areata. Extracted RNA was reverse transcribed into cDNA, the sequencing template. Data came from immunoSEQ multiplex PCR; TCRdb stores just in-frame clones and leaves some out. This sample has 90,000 to 100,000 clones; around 38% occur once, and the top ten carry approximately 1.5%. Sequencing was done on a sample of CD4+ T cells sorted from blood. The receptor set was obtained from a human donor with alopecia areata.

The gene calls are TRBV27 and TRBJ2-1, with D uncertain. With 6 bases removed from V and 0 bases from J, the gap between germline ends came to 12 bases. Germline loops: CDR1 MNHEY, CDR2 SMNVEV (reference sequence). The CDR3 length is 15 residues. The CDR3 bases are TGTGCCAGCAGCACGATCGCCAGCTCCTACAATGAGCAGTTCTTC. Translated, it gives CASSTIASSYNEQFF.

This clone has just a few counts. The chain is built from TRBV29-1 and TRBJ2-1; D is unresolved. This CDR3 spans 14 amino acids. The germline V gene has CDR1 SQVTM and CDR2 ANQGSEA. Trimming removed 6 bases from V and 2 bases from J, with 14 bases in between. Here the CDR3 DNA reads TGCAGCGTGCTGAGGTCCAGGACCTACAATGAGCAGTTCTTC. Translating it yields CSVLRSRTYNEQFF.

This rearrangement joins TRBV5-1 to TRBJ2-6; D is uncertain. The germline V gene encodes CDR1 SGHRS and CDR2 YFSETQ. This CDR3 has 16 amino acids. The V gene lost 0 bases and the J gene lost 3 bases, with 10 bases spanning the gap. The CDR3 bases are TGCGCCAGCAGCTTGGTTTTTGAAAGTGGGGCCAACGTCCTGACTTTC. Protein sequence: CASSLVFESGANVLTF.

The chain uses TRBV29-1 and TRBJ2-7, with D unclear. The CDR3 is made up of 13 amino acids. Trimming cost V 6 bases and J 6 bases, with 18 bases left between them. Germline CDR1 reads SQVTM; CDR2 reads ANQGSEA. CDR3 residues: CSVIIPLLGEQYF. As DNA, the CDR3 is TGCAGCGTGATAATCCCCCTCCTTGGCGAGCAGTACTTC.

This chain joins TRBV5-1 and TRBJ2-1; D possibly uses TRBD1 or TRBD2 (5 bases each). CDR1 SGHRS and CDR2 YFSETQ come from the germline V gene. The CDR3 length is 14 residues. V was shortened by 2 bases and J by 5 bases, with 11 bases between the two germline ends. DNA of the CDR3: TGCGCCAGCAGCTTTGGGGACGGCAACAATGAGCAGTTCTTC. It translates to CASSFGDGNNEQFF.

This chain links TRBV29-1 with TRBJ2-1; possible D gene TRBD1, 6 bases. Trimming took 4 bases from V and 5 from J, leaving 12 bases between them. The CDR3 length is 13 residues. In germline, CDR1 is SQVTM, CDR2 ANQGSEA. The DNA for the CDR3 is TGCAGCGTTGGTACAGGGCTTAACAATGAGCAGTTCTTC. Protein: CSVGTGLNNEQFF.

The gene calls are TRBV4-2 and TRBJ2-7; 11 bases align to TRBD2. Germline V lookup: CDR1 LGHNA, CDR2 YNFKEQ. The CDR3 runs to 17 residues. V lost 3 bases, J lost 5 bases, and 12 bases stayed unmatched. CDR3 amino acids: CASSQSKIAGGRHEQYF. For the CDR3, the DNA is TGTGCCAGCAGCCAGTCCAAAATAGCGGGGGGGCGCCACGAGCAGTACTTC.

This chain connects TRBV7-8 to TRBJ2-7, with TRBD2 identical over 11 bases. The CDR3 consists of 16 residues. V gave up 3 bases and J gave up 7 bases; unmatched junction bases: 11. CDR1 is SGHVS, CDR2 FQNEAQ, per germline. This chain's CDR3 is CASSFPTSGSLGEQYF. In DNA form, the CDR3 reads TGTGCCAGCAGCTTCCCCACTAGCGGGAGTCTTGGTGAGCAGTACTTC. The whole variable domain, filled in from reference TRBV7-8 and TRBJ2-7, reads GAGVSQSPRYKVAKRGQDVALRCDPISGHVSLFWYQQALGQGPEFLTYFQNEAQLDKSGLPSDRFFAERPEGSVSTLKIQRTQQEDSAVYLCASSFPTSGSLGEQYFGPGTRLTVT.

This clone was detected a few times. V gene TRBV7-9 combines with J gene TRBJ2-7; 7 positions agree with TRBD2. Germline V CDR1 and CDR2: SEHNR, FQNEAQ (reference sequence). With V trimmed by 3 bases and J by 4 bases, 9 bases remained unmatched. CDR3 size: 15 residues. The CDR3 DNA follows: TGTGCCAGCAGCTTCCGGGTGAGCGGGGTATACGAGCAGTACTTC. Its protein is CASSFRVSGVYEQYF. The variable domain in full, with the rest retrieved from reference TRBV7-9 and TRBJ2-7, is DTGVSQNPRHKITKRGQNVTFRCDPISEHNRLYWYRQTLGQGPEFLTYFQNEAQLEKSRLLSDRFSAERPKGSFSTLEIQRTEQGDSAMYLCASSFRVSGVYEQYFGPGTRLTVT.

This clone was observed a few times. The chain uses TRBV4-1 and TRBJ2-3, with a tentative D call TRBD2 (5 bases). V was pared by 2 bases and J by 0 bases, with 12 bases between. The germline gives CDR1 MGHRA, CDR2 YSYEKL. The CDR3 is made up of 16 amino acids. CDR3: CASSQQSGSSTDTQYF. CDR3 bases: TGCGCCAGCAGCCAACAGAGCGGATCTAGCACAGATACGCAGTATTTT.

The rearrangement uses TRBV25-1 and TRBJ2-1; D remains unclear. From germline, CDR1 is MGHDK and CDR2 SYGVNS. This CDR3 is 13 amino acids long. The V and J ends lost 1 base and 3 bases respectively, with 4 bases between them. This CDR3 reads CASSESGYNEQFF. For the CDR3, the DNA is TGTGCCAGCAGTGAATCGGGCTACAATGAGCAGTTCTTC.

This clone was observed a few times. The gene calls are TRBV28 and TRBJ2-1; D unclear. V dropped 8 bases and J dropped 0 bases, with 11 bases sitting between them. The CDR3 contains 14 residues. The germline gives CDR1 MDHEN, CDR2 SYDVKM. CDR3 sequence (DNA): TGTGCCAGCTCCCCCCTCGGCTCCTACAATGAGCAGTTCTTC. It is translated as CASSPLGSYNEQFF.

The rearrangement links TRBV6-4 to TRBJ1-5; D not certain. The V gene lost 3 bases and the J gene lost 4 bases, with 7 bases spanning the gap. The CDR3 runs 13 residues. The germline V gene has CDR1 MRHNA and CDR2 SNTAGT. CDR3 DNA: TGTGCCAGCAGTGAACATAGGAATCAGCCCCAGCATTTT. It codes for CASSEHRNQPQHF.

The table lists this clone with a few counts. The V and J genes are TRBV7-2 and TRBJ2-1; D is unresolved. The germline V gene encodes CDR1 SGHTA and CDR2 FQGNSA. Trimming removed 3 bases at V and 10 bases at J, with 13 bases between. The CDR3 has 13 amino acids. CDR3 nucleotides: TGTGCCAGCAGCTTTAATCAGCTCACGGAGCAGTTCTTC. It encodes CASSFNQLTEQFF.

This clone appeared a single time. The chain is built from TRBV5-1 and TRBJ2-1; D is ambiguous. Trimming took off 0 bases at V and 6 bases at J, with 7 bases between the two ends. The CDR3 loop spans 13 amino acids. Germline CDR1 SGHRS, CDR2 YFSETQ. CDR3 nucleotide sequence: TGCGCCAGCAGCTTGGCAGAAATCAATGAGCAGTTCTTC. This translates into CASSLAEINEQFF. Supplemented by reference TRBV5-1 and TRBJ2-1, the full variable domain reads KAGVTQTPRYLIKTRGQQVTLSCSPISGHRSVSWYQQTPGQGLQFLFEYFSETQRNKGNFPGRFSGRQFSNSRSEMNVSTLELGDSALYLCASSLAEINEQFFGPGTRLTVL.

This chain uses TRBV18 with TRBJ1-5, with TRBD1 identical over 7 bases. Germline CDR1 reads KGHSH; CDR2 reads LQKENI. Trimming took 3 bases from V and 0 from J; bases not matched to a gene: 2. This CDR3 is built from 15 residues. The CDR3 coding sequence is TGTGCCAGCTCACCGGGACAGAATAGCAATCAGCCCCAGCATTTT. It specifies CASSPGQNSNQPQHF.

This chain connects TRBV6-6 to TRBJ2-5, with a tentative D call TRBD1 (6 bases). The CDR3 has 13 amino acids. V lost 7 bases to trimming and J lost 4 bases, with 13 bases between them. The germline V gene has CDR1 MNHNY and CDR2 SVGAGI (reference sequence). The CDR3 DNA follows: TGTGCCAGCACACACGGCAGGGGAGAGACCCAGTACTTC. Protein product: CASTHGRGETQYF.

The chain is built from TRBV6-6 and TRBJ2-7; either TRBD1 or TRBD2 may fit D (5 bases each). Germline CDR1 MNHNY, CDR2 SVGAGI (reference sequence). CDR3 length: 14 residues. Trimming stripped 2 bases from V and 7 bases from J, with 15 bases between. The CDR3 bases are TGTGCCAGCAGTTACGGGGGTAGCAATATAGAGCAGTACTTC. Its protein product is CASSYGGSNIEQYF.

As DNA, the CDR3 is TGTGCCAGCAGCTTGGGTCAGGGGTCGGTCACCGGGGAGCTGTTTTTT. Translation: CASSLGQGSVTGELFF. This sequence joins TRBV5-6 and TRBJ2-2, with D perhaps matching TRBD1 (6 bases). Germline lookup yields CDR1 SGHDT and CDR2 YYEEEE. V was cut by 0 bases and J by 4 bases, with 13 bases left in between. The CDR3 spans 16 residues. The entire variable domain, with the rest obtained from reference TRBV5-6 and TRBJ2-2, is as follows: DAGVTQSPTHLIKTRGQQVTLRCSPKSGHDTVSWYQQALGQGPQFIFQYYEEEERQRGNFPDRFSGHQFPNYSSELNVNALLLGDSALYLCASSLGQGSVTGELFFGEGSRLTVL.

The chain recombines TRBV9 with TRBJ1-5; 11 bases map to TRBD1. Germline V gives CDR1 SGDLS, CDR2 YYNGEE. This CDR3 spans 17 amino acids. V was clipped by 2 bases and J by 3 bases; unmatched bases: 7. CDR3 in amino acids: CASSVQDRGLSNQPQHF. The CDR3, as DNA: TGTGCCAGCAGCGTTCAGGACAGGGGGCTTTCCAATCAGCCCCAGCATTTT.

The gene calls are TRBV2 and TRBJ2-5; D may be TRBD2 (5 bases). In germline, CDR1 is SNHLY, CDR2 FYNNEI. The CDR3 is 14 residues long. V shed 2 bases and J shed 9 bases, with 16 bases lying between them. The DNA of the CDR3 is TGTGCCAGCAGTGAAAGGTGGGGAACCGGGGCCCAGTACTTC. This translates into CASSERWGTGAQYF.

The rearrangement uses TRBV6-5 and TRBJ1-1; the D is unclear. The V end was cut by 5 bases, the J end by 0 bases, with 10 bases between. CDR3 size: 14 residues. CDR1 MNHEY and CDR2 SVGAGI come from the germline V gene. CDR3 nucleotides: TGTGCCAGCAGTGGAAACAGAGTGAACACTGAAGCTTTCTTT. Translating gives CASSGNRVNTEAFF.

This clone was recorded a few times. V gene TRBV4-3 combines with J gene TRBJ2-3; D perhaps matches TRBD1 (5 bases). The CDR3 sequence is 15 residues long. From germline, CDR1 is LGHNA and CDR2 YSLEER. V was shortened by 3 bases and J by 4 bases, with 14 bases between the two germline ends. CDR3 bases: TGCGCCAGCAGCCATCAAACCCAGGGTCCAGATACGCAGTATTTT. Amino acid sequence: CASSHQTQGPDTQYF.

V is TRBV14 and J is TRBJ2-7; no clear D. The V end was cut by 11 bases, the J end by 2 bases, with 19 bases between. There are 14 residues in the CDR3. CDR1 SGHDN and CDR2 FVKESK come from the germline V gene. CDR3 amino acids: CAYNRGREPYEQYF. In DNA form, the CDR3 reads TGTGCCTACAACCGAGGAAGGGAACCCTACGAGCAGTACTTC.

This rearrangement joins TRBV30 to TRBJ2-2; D is ambiguous. The CDR3 contains 13 residues. The germline V gene has CDR1 GTSNPN and CDR2 SVGIG (reference sequence). V dropped 2 bases and J dropped 5 bases, with 9 bases sitting between them. The CDR3 is CAWSLTETGELFF. Here the CDR3 DNA reads TGTGCCTGGAGTCTGACGGAGACCGGGGAGCTGTTTTTT.

The rearrangement uses TRBV7-6 and TRBJ2-5; 8 bases are shared with TRBD2. J was trimmed by 1 base and V by 3 bases; bases with no gene match: 4. Germline V gives CDR1 SGHVS, CDR2 FNYEAQ. This CDR3 spans 15 amino acids. As DNA, the CDR3 is TGTGCCAGCAGCTTCAGCGGGAGCCCCCAAGAGACCCAGTACTTC. It yields the protein CASSFSGSPQETQYF.

Here the CDR3 reads CASSQVRQDINEQYF. CDR3 coding DNA: TGCGCCAGCAGCCAAGTGAGACAGGATATCAACGAGCAGTACTTC. V usage is TRBV4-1 and J usage is TRBJ2-7, with a tentative D call TRBD1 (6 bases). Germline CDR1 is MGHRA and CDR2 is YSYEKL. There are 15 residues in the CDR3. Trimming took 1 base from V and 5 from J, leaving 15 bases between them.

This sequence joins TRBV20-1 and TRBJ2-7; no clear D. Trimming left V 4 bases short and J 5 bases short, with 6 bases between. There are 10 residues in the CDR3. CDR1 is DFQATT, CDR2 SNEGSKA, per germline (reference sequence). CDR3 coding DNA: TGCAGTGCTATGAAGGACGAGCAGTACTTC. It specifies CSAMKDEQYF.

This clone was observed a single time. The chain is built from TRBV13 and TRBJ2-7, with 7 bases fitting TRBD1. With V trimmed by 5 bases and J by 4 bases, 8 bases remained unmatched. This CDR3 contains 14 residues. CDR1 PRHDT and CDR2 FYEKMQ come from the germline V gene (reference sequence). Here the CDR3 reads CASSETGKRYEQYF. The CDR3 DNA sequence: TGTGCCAGCAGCGAGACAGGGAAAAGGTACGAGCAGTACTTC.

This clone showed up just a few times. The chain carries TRBV9 and TRBJ2-5, with TRBD2 as a possible D gene (6 bases). This CDR3 is 15 amino acids long. The germline CDR1 and CDR2 sequences are SGDLS and YYNGEE. The germline V and J ends were trimmed by 1 base and 4 bases, with 14 bases remaining between them. The chain's CDR3 is CASSVLDGRRETQYF. Here the CDR3 DNA reads TGTGCCAGCAGCGTACTTGACGGGAGAAGAGAGACCCAGTACTTC.

The chain carries TRBV30 and TRBJ1-5; D not resolved. The CDR3 has 14 amino acids. Germline-derived CDR1 and CDR2 are GTSNPN and SVGIG (reference sequence). Trimming stripped 1 base from V and 7 bases from J, with 14 bases between. CDR3 in DNA: TGTGCCTGGAGTGGGACGGTGCGGGGACAGCCCCAGCATTTT. Translating gives CAWSGTVRGQPQHF.

This clone turned up a few times. V usage is TRBV19 and J usage is TRBJ1-6; 10 bases agree with TRBD1. V lost 4 bases to trimming and J lost 13 bases; unmatched junction nucleotides: 7. The germline V gene encodes CDR1 LNHDA and CDR2 SQIVND (reference sequence). The CDR3 loop spans 14 amino acids. The CDR3 DNA reads as TGTGCCAGTAGTACCCCGGGACAGGGGACTCCCCTCCACTTT. Translation: CASSTPGQGTPLHF. Drawing the rest from reference TRBV19 and TRBJ1-6, the complete variable domain is DGGITQSPKYLFRKEGQNVTLSCEQNLNHDAMYWYRQDPGQGLRLIYYSQIVNDFQKGDIAEGYSVSREKKESFPLTVTSAQKNPTAFYLCASSTPGQGTPLHFGNGTRLTVT.